Listed below are T cell receptor beta chains from one sample, sequenced in a study of control samples from healthy donors and cancer patients. This table comes from immunoSEQ multiplex PCR, and its TCRdb copy is limited to in-frame clones, with some not included. The sample has under 150,000 clones, roughly 89% seen once. The sequencing input was blood. These receptors all stem from a man aged 25 to 40 in good health. Each CDR3 is given with its conserved first and last residue. D genes are given only for firm matches. Where a row states a size, it is once, few, many or the class of an expanded clone; other rows omit it.

J: TRBJ2-2; D: -; V: TRBV7-8; size: -; DNA: TGTGCCAGCAGCTTACTAGGGTACACCGGGGAGCTGTTTTTT; CDR3: CASSLLGYTGELFF
J: TRBJ2-3; D: -; V: TRBV5-4; size: -; DNA: TGTGCCAGCAGCTTGGTGACTGGGGGCACAGATACGCAGTATTTT; CDR3: CASSLVTGGTDTQYF
J: TRBJ2-1; D: -; V: TRBV19; size: -; DNA: TGTGCCAGTAGTACAACCCCGGATGAGCAGTTCTTC; CDR3: CASSTTPDEQFF
J: TRBJ2-7; D: -; V: TRBV4-2; size: -; DNA: TGTGCCAGCAGCCAAGGATATCTAGCCTACGAGCAGTACTTC; CDR3: CASSQGYLAYEQYF
J: TRBJ2-5; D: TRBD1; V: TRBV14; size: -; DNA: TGTGCCAGCAGCCAAGGATACGGACAGGGTTTTGGAGAGACCCAGTACTTC; CDR3: CASSQGYGQGFGETQYF
J: TRBJ1-5; D: -; V: TRBV20-1; size: -; DNA: TGCAGTGCTAGTGGGGGGGGCAATCAGCCCCAGCATTTT; CDR3: CSASGGGNQPQHF
J: TRBJ1-2; D: -; V: TRBV7-9; size: -; DNA: TGTGCCAGCAGCTTAGCAGGCTCCCAGGGCTACACCTTC; CDR3: CASSLAGSQGYTF
J: TRBJ2-7; D: TRBD2; V: TRBV5-1; size: -; DNA: TGCGCCAGCAGCCAGATATCCGGGACTAGGGGGATCGAGCAGTACTTC; CDR3: CASSQISGTRGIEQYF
J: TRBJ1-2; D: -; V: TRBV12-3/TRBV12-4; size: once; DNA: TGTGCCAGCAGTTTTTTGTCTAGCTATGGCTACACCTTC; CDR3: CASSFLSSYGYTF
J: TRBJ2-2; D: TRBD2; V: TRBV7-2; size: -; DNA: TGTGCCAGCAGCTTTAGCGGGAGTGTCGCGGAGCTGTTTTTT; CDR3: CASSFSGSVAELFF
J: TRBJ1-2; D: -; V: TRBV6-6; size: once; DNA: TGTGCGTCAATGGGGTATGGCTACACCTTC; CDR3: CASMGYGYTF
J: TRBJ1-1; D: -; V: TRBV5-8; size: -; DNA: TGTGCCAGCAGCTTCGGAGGGACAGAAGCTTTCTTT; CDR3: CASSFGGTEAFF
J: TRBJ1-5; D: -; V: TRBV30; size: -; DNA: TGTGCCTGGAGTTCTGGGCACAATCAGCCCCAGCATTTT; CDR3: CAWSSGHNQPQHF
J: TRBJ1-1; D: -; V: TRBV9; size: -; DNA: TGTGCCAGCAGCGTAGGCCCGGGTGAGACTGAAGCTTTCTTT; CDR3: CASSVGPGETEAFF
J: TRBJ1-2; D: -; V: TRBV30; size: -; DNA: TGTGCCTGGTCCGGTAACTATGGCTACACCTTC; CDR3: CAWSGNYGYTF
J: TRBJ1-2; D: -; V: TRBV28; size: -; DNA: TGTGCCAGCAGACAGAACTATGGCTACACCTTC; CDR3: CASRQNYGYTF
J: TRBJ1-1; D: -; V: TRBV6-2/TRBV6-3; size: -; DNA: TGTGCCAGCAGCAGCCCTGGGGTAATTGTAGAAGCTTTCTTT; CDR3: CASSSPGVIVEAFF
J: TRBJ1-6; D: -; V: TRBV2; size: -; DNA: TGTGCCAGCGGCAGGGCACCATCTATATCACCCCTCCACTTT; CDR3: CASGRAPSISPLHF
J: TRBJ2-1; D: TRBD2; V: TRBV15; size: -; DNA: TGTGCCACCAGCAGACCGCTTGGACTAGTAAACAATGAGCAGTTCTTC; CDR3: CATSRPLGLVNNEQFF
J: TRBJ2-7; D: -; V: TRBV4-1; size: -; DNA: TGCGCCAGCAGCCAAGTAGCCCGGCGGGCGAGCTCCTACGAGCAGTACTTC; CDR3: CASSQVARRASSYEQYF
J: TRBJ2-2; D: TRBD1; V: TRBV6-4; size: -; DNA: TGTGCCAGCAGGGACCCGGGACAGAGATACACCGGGGAGCTGTTTTTT; CDR3: CASRDPGQRYTGELFF
J: TRBJ1-2; D: -; V: TRBV24-1; size: once; DNA: TGTGCCACCAGCCTAAAGGGACCTTACTATGGCTACACCTTC; CDR3: CATSLKGPYYGYTF
J: TRBJ1-2; D: -; V: TRBV30; size: -; DNA: TGTGCCTGGAGTGGGTTGTCGCGGCGGTATGGCTACACCTTC; CDR3: CAWSGLSRRYGYTF
J: TRBJ2-1; D: -; V: TRBV6-1; size: -; DNA: TGTGCCAGCAGTTCAGGGACCTCCTACAATGAGCAGTTCTTC; CDR3: CASSSGTSYNEQFF
J: TRBJ2-7; D: -; V: TRBV7-9; size: once; DNA: TGTGCCAGCAGCCTCTATAGCGGCTACGAGCAGTACTTC; CDR3: CASSLYSGYEQYF
J: TRBJ1-2; D: -; V: TRBV19; size: -; DNA: TGTGCCAGTAGGTTAGCCAAGGGATGGGGCTATGGCTACACCTTC; CDR3: CASRLAKGWGYGYTF
J: TRBJ1-2; D: -; V: TRBV4-1; size: -; DNA: TGCGCCAGCAGCCACCCCCCCCCAGGGGCTCATGGCTACACCTTC; CDR3: CASSHPPPGAHGYTF
J: TRBJ1-2; D: TRBD1; V: TRBV30; size: -; DNA: TGTGCCTGGAGTACTCCGACAGGGTTTAACTATGGCTACACCTTC; CDR3: CAWSTPTGFNYGYTF